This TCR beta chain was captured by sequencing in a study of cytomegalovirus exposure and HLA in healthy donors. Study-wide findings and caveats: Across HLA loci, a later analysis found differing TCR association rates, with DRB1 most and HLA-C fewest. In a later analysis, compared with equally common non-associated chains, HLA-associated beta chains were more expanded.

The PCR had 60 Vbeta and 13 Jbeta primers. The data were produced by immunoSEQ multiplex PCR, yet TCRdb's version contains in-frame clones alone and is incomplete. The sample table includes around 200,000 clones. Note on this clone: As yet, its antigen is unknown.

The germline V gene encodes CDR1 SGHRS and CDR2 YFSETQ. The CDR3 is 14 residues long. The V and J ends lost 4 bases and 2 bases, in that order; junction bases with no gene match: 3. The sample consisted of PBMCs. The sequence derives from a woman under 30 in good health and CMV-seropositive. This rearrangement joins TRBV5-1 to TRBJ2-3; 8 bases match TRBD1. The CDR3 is CASSEDRVTDTQYF. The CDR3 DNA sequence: TGCGCCAGCAGCGAGGACAGGGTCACAGATACGCAGTATTTT.